A single TCR beta chain is shown here with its context. Only in-frame clones appear in the TCRdb table, and some are missing; sequencing was by immunoSEQ multiplex PCR. The table lists approximately 190,000 clones, more than 75% of them singletons. The data belong to a study of blood T cell repertoires in COVID-19. Trimming removed 7 bases from V and 2 bases from J, with 13 bases in between. Germline V gene data show CDR1 as SGHNT and CDR2 as YENEEA. This CDR3 spans 14 amino acids. The V gene is TRBV11-3, the J gene TRBJ2-3; no clear D. Material: peripheral blood. The sequence was obtained from a man between 40 and 49 years old with active or convalescent COVID-19. Written as DNA, the CDR3 is TGTGCCAGCACCCTCCTGGGCAACACAGATACGCAGTATTTT. Amino acids: CASTLLGNTDTQYF.